What follows are 10 T cell receptor beta chains derived from one specimen sequenced in a study of cytomegalovirus exposure and HLA in healthy donors. PCR involved 60 Vbeta and 13 Jbeta primers. Assay: immunoSEQ multiplex PCR; the TCRdb copy retains only in-frame clones and omits some. The sample lists around 140,000 clones, 88% occurring once. What was sequenced was PBMCs. The receptors come from a middle-aged woman in good health and CMV-seronegative.

This clone was found a few times. This CDR3 reads CASSEAGGSGYEQYF. CDR3 DNA sequence: TGTGCCAGCAGTGAAGCGGGTGGGAGCGGCTACGAGCAGTACTTC. The J gene is TRBJ2-7, the V gene TRBV2; possible D gene TRBD2, 5 bases. V shed 0 bases and J shed 3 bases, with 12 bases lying between them. Germline V gene sequence: CDR1 SNHLY, CDR2 FYNNEI. CDR3 length: 15 amino acids.

For this clone: A read error may account for a junction end that differs from germline. The chain joins TRBV7-9 to TRBJ2-7; D gene uncertain. The germline CDR1 and CDR2 sequences are SEHNR and FQNEAQ (reference sequence). The CDR3 length is 13 residues. CDR3 protein: CSSSFTPSYEQYF. The CDR3 DNA reads as TGTTCCAGCAGCTTTACACCCTCCTACGAGCAGTACTTC.

The J gene is TRBJ2-7, the V gene TRBV10-3, with 9 bases aligning to TRBD1. Germline CDR1 and CDR2: ENHRY and SYGVKD. This CDR3 spans 18 amino acids. V was clipped by 10 bases and J by 4 bases; unmatched bases: 23. The CDR3 DNA is TGTGCCACTTGTGTCGGGACAGGGTCCATGAGAGTATCGTACGAGCAGTACTTC. It specifies CATCVGTGSMRVSYEQYF.

The chain is built from TRBV4-2 and TRBJ2-2; D gene unclear. This CDR3 region has 15 residues. Germline-derived CDR1 and CDR2 are LGHNA and YNFKEQ. Trimming pared 0 bases from V and 5 bases from J, leaving 10 bases between. CDR3: CASSQDKQLTGELFF. Written as DNA, the CDR3 is TGTGCCAGCAGCCAAGATAAACAGCTTACCGGGGAGCTGTTTTTT.

The gene calls are TRBV7-2 and TRBJ2-7; D is possibly TRBD2 (5 bases). The CDR3 totals 16 residues. Trimming pared 3 bases from V and 7 bases from J, leaving 22 bases between. Germline assignment: CDR1 SGHTA and CDR2 FQGNSA. The CDR3 loop is CASSFSITGTPEEQYF. CDR3 nucleotides: TGTGCCAGCAGCTTTTCTATAACGGGAACGCCGGAAGAGCAGTACTTC.

As regards this clone: A read error may account for a junction end that differs from germline. The chain has TRBV7-9 and TRBJ2-7, with D maybe TRBD1 (5 bases). The CDR3 has 13 residues. Germline-derived CDR1 and CDR2 are SEHNR and FQNEAQ (reference sequence). CDR3 DNA sequence: TGTTCCAGCAGCTTATCAGGACAAGGGGCTCAGTACTTC. Translation: CSSSLSGQGAQYF.

This sequence joins TRBV10-3 and TRBJ2-3, with 9 bases aligning to TRBD2. V lost 7 bases to trimming and J lost 7 bases; unmatched junction nucleotides: 9. CDR1 ENHRY and CDR2 SYGVKD come from the germline V gene. The CDR3 extends over 14 amino acids. The CDR3 DNA follows: TGTGCCATCACCCCGGGACTAGCTTCAAATACGCAGTATTTT. This encodes CAITPGLASNTQYF.

The table lists this clone with a count of one. The rearrangement links TRBV5-1 to TRBJ2-2; the match to TRBD2 covers 7 bases. Germline loops: CDR1 SGHRS, CDR2 YFSETQ. There are 17 residues in the CDR3. The junction had 7 bases not matched to a gene; V was cut back by 1 base and J by 1 base. Here the CDR3 DNA reads TGCGCCAGCAGCTTGAAAACGGGAGGTTTGAACACCGGGGAGCTGTTTTTT. Protein: CASSLKTGGLNTGELFF.

The chain combines TRBV25-1 with TRBJ2-2, with a tentative D call TRBD2 (7 bases). Germline V gives CDR1 MGHDK, CDR2 SYGVNS. This CDR3 contains 17 residues. The V and J ends lost 3 bases and 4 bases respectively, with 18 bases between them. CDR3 sequence reads: CASSEGGAGRGTGELFF. CDR3 sequence (DNA): TGTGCCAGCAGTGAGGGGGGGGCAGGGAGGGGCACCGGGGAGCTGTTTTTT.

The rearrangement links TRBV4-2 to TRBJ2-1; possible D gene TRBD2, 6 bases. V lost 3 bases, J lost 2 bases, and 11 bases lay in between. Germline values: CDR1 LGHNA, CDR2 YNFKEQ. This CDR3 is built from 15 residues. For the CDR3, the DNA is TGTGCCAGCAGCCACGGGGACTTCGCCTACAATGAGCAGTTCTTC. It encodes CASSHGDFAYNEQFF.